Listed below are T cell receptor beta chains from one sample, sequenced in a study of T cell repertoires in cytomegalovirus infection. Each CDR3 protein is one row after TCRdb ran MiXCR on the reads. The sample consists of nearly 650,000 distinct CDR3 sequences, approximately 24% of them appearing once. The sequencing input was CD8+ T cells from PBMCs. These receptors were collected from a human donor in good health (CMV status not recorded). Some clones in this sample may be carry-over from other donors' samples. Each CDR3 is given with its conserved first and last residue. Fields, in order: CDR3 DNA, CDR3 protein, J gene, D gene, clone size, V gene. D genes are given only for firm matches. Where a row states a size, it is once, few, many or the class of an expanded clone; other rows omit it.

cdr3_nt: TGTGCCAGCAGGGACGGGACTAGCGGAACCACCGCGAACACCGGGGAGCTGTTTTTT
cdr3_aa: CASRDGTSGTTANTGELFF
j_call: TRBJ2-2
d_call: TRBD2
clone_size: few
v_call: TRBV7-4

cdr3_nt: TGTGCCAGCAGCGGTCTAGCGGGGGGTTGGACAGATACGCAGTATTTT
cdr3_aa: CASSGLAGGWTDTQYF
j_call: TRBJ2-3
d_call: TRBD2
clone_size: .
v_call: TRBV9

cdr3_nt: TGCGCCAGCAGCCCTCTCGGACAGACGGCACGGAATAACTATGGCTACACCTTC
cdr3_aa: CASSPLGQTARNNYGYTF
j_call: TRBJ1-2
d_call: .
clone_size: few
v_call: TRBV5-1

cdr3_nt: TGTGCCAGCAGTTTAAGGACAGGGCCTGTGTATGAGACCCAGTACTTC
cdr3_aa: CASSLRTGPVYETQYF
j_call: TRBJ2-5
d_call: TRBD1
clone_size: .
v_call: TRBV28

cdr3_nt: TGTGCCAGTAACCTAGGGAAGAACACTGAAGCTTTCTTT
cdr3_aa: CASNLGKNTEAFF
j_call: TRBJ1-1
d_call: .
clone_size: .
v_call: TRBV19

cdr3_nt: TGTGCCACCAGCTCAGGGGGCGCGAACACCGGGGAGCTGTTTTTT
cdr3_aa: CATSSGGANTGELFF
j_call: TRBJ2-2
d_call: TRBD1
clone_size: .
v_call: TRBV15

cdr3_nt: TGTGCCATCCTTTTTGGGACTGGTCTCGACTATGGCTACACCTTC
cdr3_aa: CAILFGTGLDYGYTF
j_call: TRBJ1-2
d_call: .
clone_size: .
v_call: TRBV7-9

cdr3_nt: TGTGCCAGCAGTGTTCAGGGTTGGGAGACCCAGTACTTC
cdr3_aa: CASSVQGWETQYF
j_call: TRBJ2-5
d_call: .
clone_size: .
v_call: TRBV28

cdr3_nt: TGTGCCAGCAGCCCGAGACCGGGCCAAGAGACCCAGTACTTC
cdr3_aa: CASSPRPGQETQYF
j_call: TRBJ2-5
d_call: .
clone_size: .
v_call: TRBV28

cdr3_nt: TGCGCCAGCAGTGAGGGGACTAGCGGGACACAAGAGACCCAGTACTTC
cdr3_aa: CASSEGTSGTQETQYF
j_call: TRBJ2-5
d_call: TRBD2
clone_size: .
v_call: TRBV10-1

cdr3_nt: TGTGCCAGCAGCCCCTGGAGGGGTGAGCAGTTCTTC
cdr3_aa: CASSPWRGEQFF
j_call: TRBJ2-1
d_call: .
clone_size: .
v_call: TRBV12-3/TRBV12-4

cdr3_nt: TGTGCCAGCAGCCCTTCTAGCGCTGGAAACACCATATATTTT
cdr3_aa: CASSPSSAGNTIYF
j_call: TRBJ1-3
d_call: .
clone_size: many
v_call: TRBV11-2

cdr3_nt: TGTGCCAGCAGCTATTCCGGGACAGGGGCCGAAGCTTTCTTT
cdr3_aa: CASSYSGTGAEAFF
j_call: TRBJ1-1
d_call: TRBD1
clone_size: many
v_call: TRBV7-6

cdr3_nt: TGCAGCGTTGAACGGGCGGTCACCTATGGCTACACCTTC
cdr3_aa: CSVERAVTYGYTF
j_call: TRBJ1-2
d_call: .
clone_size: .
v_call: TRBV29-1

cdr3_nt: TGTGCCAGCAGGAAAGGTGGAAACACCATATATTTT
cdr3_aa: CASRKGGNTIYF
j_call: TRBJ1-3
d_call: .
clone_size: .
v_call: TRBV12-3/TRBV12-4

cdr3_nt: TGTGCCAGCAGTCCCCTGGGGCGGGTCGATGAGCAGTTCTTC
cdr3_aa: CASSPLGRVDEQFF
j_call: TRBJ2-1
d_call: .
clone_size: .
v_call: TRBV27

cdr3_nt: TGTGCCAGCAGCGACTCCGACAGATTCAACTATGGCTACACCTTC
cdr3_aa: CASSDSDRFNYGYTF
j_call: TRBJ1-2
d_call: .
clone_size: few
v_call: TRBV9

cdr3_nt: TGTGCCACCAGTGATTTTGGCCACCGGGACAGGGGCTACAATGAGCAGTTCTTC
cdr3_aa: CATSDFGHRDRGYNEQFF
j_call: TRBJ2-1
d_call: TRBD1
clone_size: few
v_call: TRBV24-1

cdr3_nt: TGTGCCAGCAGCAGTAGACAACAGAAGTACCAAGAGACCCAGTACTTC
cdr3_aa: CASSSRQQKYQETQYF
j_call: TRBJ2-5
d_call: .
clone_size: .
v_call: TRBV7-9

cdr3_nt: TGCAGCGTTGAAGGGGGGGAAGGGGCCAACGTCCTGACTTTC
cdr3_aa: CSVEGGEGANVLTF
j_call: TRBJ2-6
d_call: .
clone_size: .
v_call: TRBV29-1

cdr3_nt: TGCAGTGCTAGAGACCTCTTGACTAGCGGGGGCTACAATGAGCAGTTCTTC
cdr3_aa: CSARDLLTSGGYNEQFF
j_call: TRBJ2-1
d_call: TRBD2
clone_size: once
v_call: TRBV20-1

cdr3_nt: TGTGCCAGCAGCTCGACAGGGGAAGTAACAGATACGCAGTATTTT
cdr3_aa: CASSSTGEVTDTQYF
j_call: TRBJ2-3
d_call: TRBD1
clone_size: .
v_call: TRBV7-9

cdr3_nt: TGCAGTGCTACGCCGGTAGTTACTGGAAACACCATATATTTT
cdr3_aa: CSATPVVTGNTIYF
j_call: TRBJ1-3
d_call: .
clone_size: .
v_call: TRBV20-1

cdr3_nt: TGTGCCAGCAGTGAAGGAAGGGGTTATAGGGATGAGCAGTTCTTC
cdr3_aa: CASSEGRGYRDEQFF
j_call: TRBJ2-1
d_call: .
clone_size: .
v_call: TRBV6-1

cdr3_nt: TGCAGTGCTAGAGCCGGTGGGGATGAGCAGTTCTTC
cdr3_aa: CSARAGGDEQFF
j_call: TRBJ2-1
d_call: .
clone_size: few
v_call: TRBV20-1

cdr3_nt: TGTGCCAGCAGCCTCCTACACCACGAGCAGTACTTC
cdr3_aa: CASSLLHHEQYF
j_call: TRBJ2-7
d_call: .
clone_size: .
v_call: TRBV14

cdr3_nt: TGTGCCAGCAGCCCAGGGACAGCTAGCTCTGGGGCCAACGTCCTGACTTTC
cdr3_aa: CASSPGTASSGANVLTF
j_call: TRBJ2-6
d_call: TRBD1
clone_size: many
v_call: TRBV7-2

cdr3_nt: TGTGCCAGCAGTTACCCACGGGGAGATGAGCAGTTCTTC
cdr3_aa: CASSYPRGDEQFF
j_call: TRBJ2-1
d_call: .
clone_size: .
v_call: TRBV6-2/TRBV6-3

cdr3_nt: TGCGCCAGCAGCCAAGGTTCCGCCACCTACGAGCAGTACTTC
cdr3_aa: CASSQGSATYEQYF
j_call: TRBJ2-7
d_call: .
clone_size: few
v_call: TRBV4-1

cdr3_nt: TGTGCCACCAGCAGAGTTCCAAACAATGAGCAGTTCTTC
cdr3_aa: CATSRVPNNEQFF
j_call: TRBJ2-1
d_call: .
clone_size: few
v_call: TRBV15

cdr3_nt: TGCAGCGTTCTCTCGGGACAGTCACCCCGGGGGTACAACATTCAGTACTTC
cdr3_aa: CSVLSGQSPRGYNIQYF
j_call: TRBJ2-4
d_call: .
clone_size: .
v_call: TRBV29-1

cdr3_nt: TGCAGTGCTAGGATCCTAGCGGGGTCCTACGAGCAGTACTTC
cdr3_aa: CSARILAGSYEQYF
j_call: TRBJ2-7
d_call: TRBD2
clone_size: few
v_call: TRBV20-1

cdr3_nt: TGTGCCAGCAGCTTCCTAGGGCGGGGGCTTATGGATGAGCAGTTCTTC
cdr3_aa: CASSFLGRGLMDEQFF
j_call: TRBJ2-1
d_call: .
clone_size: many
v_call: TRBV7-2

cdr3_nt: TGTGCCAGCAGCTTCTGGGGGACGGGGACTACCGATGAGCAGTTCTTC
cdr3_aa: CASSFWGTGTTDEQFF
j_call: TRBJ2-1
d_call: TRBD2
clone_size: few
v_call: TRBV7-3

cdr3_nt: TGTGCCAGCACCCCGGGGGGGCCCCAGCATTTT
cdr3_aa: CASTPGGPQHF
j_call: TRBJ1-5
d_call: .
clone_size: .
v_call: TRBV28

cdr3_nt: TGTGCCAGCAGCCAAGTTGCAGGTGCATACGAGCAGTACTTC
cdr3_aa: CASSQVAGAYEQYF
j_call: TRBJ2-7
d_call: .
clone_size: .
v_call: TRBV14

cdr3_nt: TGTGCCAGCGATCAGACAGTAAACACCGGGGAGCTGTTTTTT
cdr3_aa: CASDQTVNTGELFF
j_call: TRBJ2-2
d_call: .
clone_size: .
v_call: TRBV6-1

cdr3_nt: TGTGCCAGCAGCTTCCTGCCGGGCCGTTGGGAGACCCAGTACTTC
cdr3_aa: CASSFLPGRWETQYF
j_call: TRBJ2-5
d_call: .
clone_size: few
v_call: TRBV7-2

cdr3_nt: TGCAGCGTTGCGCCCGCGTCGCTGAACATTCAGTACTTC
cdr3_aa: CSVAPASLNIQYF
j_call: TRBJ2-4
d_call: .
clone_size: few
v_call: TRBV29-1

cdr3_nt: TGTGCCAGCAGCCAAGACGGTAGCGGGGGGTACGGGACGCAAGAGACCCAGTACTTC
cdr3_aa: CASSQDGSGGYGTQETQYF
j_call: TRBJ2-5
d_call: TRBD2
clone_size: .
v_call: TRBV4-2

cdr3_nt: TGCAGTGCTAGAGACAGGGAGCACGAGACCCAGTACTTC
cdr3_aa: CSARDREHETQYF
j_call: TRBJ2-5
d_call: .
clone_size: .
v_call: TRBV20-1

cdr3_nt: TGTGCCAGTAGCCCAAGGCGGGAATTTCAGCCCCAGCATTTT
cdr3_aa: CASSPRREFQPQHF
j_call: TRBJ1-5
d_call: .
clone_size: few
v_call: TRBV19

cdr3_nt: TGTGCCAGCAGCGCGCCAGGGGGGATCGACTCACCCCTCCACTTT
cdr3_aa: CASSAPGGIDSPLHF
j_call: TRBJ1-6
d_call: TRBD1
clone_size: .
v_call: TRBV7-9

cdr3_nt: TGCAGTGCTAGAGATGGCAGGCAGCTGACGAGCTCCTATAATTCACCCCTCCACTTT
cdr3_aa: CSARDGRQLTSSYNSPLHF
j_call: TRBJ1-6
d_call: .
clone_size: .
v_call: TRBV20-1

cdr3_nt: TGTGCCAGCAGTCCTGACAGCAGCAATCAGCCCCAGCATTTT
cdr3_aa: CASSPDSSNQPQHF
j_call: TRBJ1-5
d_call: .
clone_size: many
v_call: TRBV28

cdr3_nt: TGTGCCAGCAGCTTAGCTAGCGGTCTTCGGGACTTC
cdr3_aa: CASSLASGLRDF
j_call: TRBJ2-7
d_call: .
clone_size: few
v_call: TRBV7-9

cdr3_nt: TGTGCCAGCAGCTTACAGCCCAGCCTAAGCACAGATACGCAGTATTTT
cdr3_aa: CASSLQPSLSTDTQYF
j_call: TRBJ2-3
d_call: .
clone_size: many
v_call: TRBV7-6

cdr3_nt: TGTGCCAGCAGCTCCCCCGAGGGGGTGTACTATGGCTACACCTTC
cdr3_aa: CASSSPEGVYYGYTF
j_call: TRBJ1-2
d_call: .
clone_size: .
v_call: TRBV7-9

cdr3_nt: TGCAGTGCCTTAGAGCTTAGCGGGGGGGAGTGGAATGAGCAGTTCTTC
cdr3_aa: CSALELSGGEWNEQFF
j_call: TRBJ2-1
d_call: TRBD2
clone_size: .
v_call: TRBV20-1

cdr3_nt: TGTGCCAGCAGCTTACCCCTTGGGGGGACTCAGAACACTGAAGCTTTCTTT
cdr3_aa: CASSLPLGGTQNTEAFF
j_call: TRBJ1-1
d_call: .
clone_size: few
v_call: TRBV7-6

cdr3_nt: TGCGCCAGCAGCCAGGACAGTGGAACATCACCCCTCCACTTT
cdr3_aa: CASSQDSGTSPLHF
j_call: TRBJ1-6
d_call: .
clone_size: .
v_call: TRBV5-1

cdr3_nt: TGTGCCAGCAAAGCACAGGGACCAAGCACAGATACGCAGTATTTT
cdr3_aa: CASKAQGPSTDTQYF
j_call: TRBJ2-3
d_call: .
clone_size: .
v_call: TRBV12-3/TRBV12-4

cdr3_nt: TGTGCCAGCAGCTTTCAGGGGCGGACTGAAGCTTTCTTT
cdr3_aa: CASSFQGRTEAFF
j_call: TRBJ1-1
d_call: .
clone_size: many
v_call: TRBV7-2